The text below deals with one TCR beta chain. Antigen: not known. The data derive from a study of shared clonotypes between healthy human individuals. Generated by immunoSEQ multiplex PCR, the TCRdb table keeps only in-frame clones and is missing some. The sample yields over 700,000 clones, about two thirds seen once. Study conclusions and caveats: Non-shared clonotypes had lower generation probabilities than those shared by all four donors. The donor pool, a small one, limited the genetic and exposure-history diversity represented.

The source material was memory CD4+ T cells sorted from blood. As for subset: CD45RA-negative fraction. The TCR was taken from a woman under 40 in good health.

CDR3 nucleotide sequence: TGTGCCAGCTCAAAGGAGACAGTAATGAACACTGAAGCTTTCTTT. Its protein product is CASSKETVMNTEAFF. The chain links TRBV18 to TRBJ1-1; tentatively, D is TRBD1 (5 bases). The CDR3 length is 15 residues. Germline CDR1 is KGHSH and CDR2 is LQKENI. Trimming removed 5 bases from V and 0 bases from J, with 13 bases in between.